Sequencing of this T cell receptor (beta chain) was carried out in a study of shared clonotypes between healthy human individuals. This clone has a single count. Here immunoSEQ multiplex PCR was the method, and the copy in TCRdb shows in-frame clones only, minus some. The sample comprises approximately 620,000 clones, around 97% of which are singletons, and roughly 0.05% rests with the top ten. Deletions cut 8 bases from V and 4 bases from J, with 12 bases between. Looked up from germline, CDR1 is SQVTM and CDR2 is ANQGSEA. The CDR3 spans 12 residues. The specimen was naive CD4+ T cells sorted from blood. Subset of the sample: CD45RA+ positively selected. The gene calls are TRBV29-1 and TRBJ1-5, with D perhaps TRBD1 (5 bases). The receptor was isolated from a woman aged 25 to 39 in good health. The CDR3, as DNA: TGCAGCTCCTGCCAGGGAAATCAGCCCCAGCATTTT. Protein product: CSSCQGNQPQHF.